The 22 T cell receptor beta chains below were found in one sample sequenced in a study of cytomegalovirus exposure and HLA in healthy donors. Vbeta (60) and Jbeta (13) primers were used in the PCR. Only in-frame clones appear in the TCRdb table, and some are missing; sequencing was by immunoSEQ multiplex PCR. The top ten clones hold roughly 4.9% of a sample with approximately 100,000 clones, around 80% of them seen once. The sample taken for sequencing was PBMCs. The receptor set was obtained from a woman younger than 30 in good health and CMV-seropositive.

The rearrangement joins TRBV28 to TRBJ2-7; TRBD2 aligns across 8 bases. This CDR3 is 15 amino acids long. Germline lookup yields CDR1 MDHEN and CDR2 SYDVKM. V was pared by 1 base and J by 2 bases, with 4 bases of the junction left unmatched. For the CDR3, the DNA is TGTGCCAGCAGTTTATCTAGCGGGCCTACCTACGAGCAGTACTTC. Translated, it gives CASSLSSGPTYEQYF.

The genes are TRBV27 and TRBJ2-7, with D tentatively TRBD1 (6 bases). The CDR3 has 14 amino acids. V was clipped by 6 bases and J by 2 bases, with 14 bases between them. Germline-derived CDR1 and CDR2 are MNHEY and SMNVEV (reference sequence). The CDR3 bases are TGTGCCAGCAGGCATGGGGGACAAACCTACGAGCAGTACTTC. Its translation is CASRHGGQTYEQYF.

The chain has TRBV28 and TRBJ2-3; TRBD2 aligns across 10 bases. The CDR3 consists of 16 residues. CDR1 and CDR2 (germline): MDHEN, SYDVKM. J was trimmed by 2 bases and V by 1 base; bases with no gene match: 3. CDR3 coding DNA: TGTGCCAGCAGTTTATTAGCGGGAGGTCCCACAGATACGCAGTATTTT. Residues: CASSLLAGGPTDTQYF.

The DNA of the CDR3 is TGTGCCAGCAGTGTCCGGGACAGCTATGGCTACACCTTC. Its translation is CASSVRDSYGYTF. The gene calls are TRBV28 and TRBJ1-2; 7 nucleotides align to TRBD1. The junction had 4 bases not matched to a gene; V was cut back by 5 bases and J by 4 bases. The CDR3 contains 13 residues. Germline CDR1 reads MDHEN; CDR2 reads SYDVKM.

The table lists this clone with a few counts. This rearrangement joins TRBV7-6 to TRBJ2-1; TRBD2 matches 7 bases. Germline V lookup: CDR1 SGHVS, CDR2 FNYEAQ. The trim removed 4 bases at V and 7 bases at J, leaving 13 bases unmatched. The CDR3 has 16 residues. As DNA, the CDR3 is TGTGCCAGCAGCTCCCAGGGATGGGCTAGCGGTAATGAGCAGTTCTTC. Its protein product is CASSSQGWASGNEQFF.

This chain joins TRBV6-5 and TRBJ1-1; D is perhaps TRBD1 (6 bases). Trimming stripped 2 bases from V and 11 bases from J, with 15 bases between. Germline V lookup: CDR1 MNHEY, CDR2 SVGAGI. The CDR3 is 13 residues long. In DNA form, the CDR3 reads TGTGCCAGCAGTTACCTAGGACAGTTGGACGCTTTCTTT. Translating it yields CASSYLGQLDAFF.

The chain links TRBV11-3 to TRBJ2-7; TRBD1 matches 7 bases. Trimming removed 1 base from V and 3 bases from J; junction bases left unmatched: 3. Per germline, CDR1 SGHNT and CDR2 YENEEA. There are 14 residues in the CDR3. CDR3: CASSLVGTDYEQYF. DNA for the CDR3: TGTGCCAGCAGCTTAGTTGGGACAGACTACGAGCAGTACTTC.

The chain carries TRBV11-2 and TRBJ1-2, with D perhaps matching TRBD1 (6 bases). Germline V gene data show CDR1 as SGHAT and CDR2 as FQNNGV. Trimming cost V 2 bases and J 6 bases, with 16 bases left between them. The CDR3 loop spans 15 amino acids. The CDR3 loop is CASSLQTGLRDGYTF. In DNA form, the CDR3 reads TGTGCCAGCAGCTTACAGACAGGTCTTCGAGATGGCTACACCTTC.

This clone was counted only a few times. The rearrangement uses TRBV9 and TRBJ2-7; maybe TRBD2 (7 bases). This CDR3 has 20 amino acids. Looked up from germline, CDR1 is SGDLS and CDR2 is YYNGEE. V was clipped by 0 bases and J by 3 bases, with 28 bases between them. The CDR3 sequence is CASSVEGEGGRFVVDYEQYF. CDR3 bases: TGTGCCAGCAGCGTAGAAGGTGAGGGGGGGCGATTTGTTGTCGACTACGAGCAGTACTTC.

V gene TRBV11-2 combines with J gene TRBJ2-7; the match to TRBD2 covers 13 bases. V gave up 5 bases and J gave up 3 bases; unmatched junction bases: 4. The CDR3 has 15 amino acids. In germline, CDR1 is SGHAT, CDR2 FQNNGV. The CDR3 nucleotides are TGTGCCAGCAGCAAACTAGCGGGAGGGATCTACGAGCAGTACTTC. Residues: CASSKLAGGIYEQYF.

The chain combines TRBV28 with TRBJ1-5; D possibly corresponds to TRBD1 (6 bases). Trimming shortened V by 6 bases and J by 0 bases, and 9 bases separated the two germline ends. Germline V gene data show CDR1 as MDHEN and CDR2 as SYDVKM. The CDR3 sequence is 14 residues long. CDR3 sequence (DNA): TGTGCCAGCAGGGACAGTTATAGCAATCAGCCCCAGCATTTT. Translating it yields CASRDSYSNQPQHF.

This clone occurred once. The chain is built from TRBV7-9 and TRBJ1-1; TRBD1 matches at 8 bases. Germline lookup yields CDR1 SEHNR and CDR2 FQNEAQ (reference sequence). The CDR3 loop spans 15 amino acids. The V segment lost 3 bases and the J segment 3 bases; nucleotides outside the gene matches: 6. The DNA of the CDR3 is TGTGCCAGCAGCTTTGGCGGACAGGGAGACACTGAAGCTTTCTTT. This codes for CASSFGGQGDTEAFF.

This chain uses TRBV11-3 with TRBJ2-1; possibly TRBD2 for D (6 bases). Between the trimmed V and J ends, which lost 5 bases and 4 bases, there was a span of 15 bases. Germline CDR1 SGHNT, CDR2 YENEEA. This CDR3 contains 15 residues. The CDR3 loop reads CASSPGTSTYNEQFF. CDR3 sequence (DNA): TGTGCCAGCAGCCCCGGGACTTCCACTTACAATGAGCAGTTCTTC.

This rearrangement joins TRBV7-9 to TRBJ1-1; D not resolved. This CDR3 contains 16 residues. V lost 1 base, J lost 4 bases, and 16 bases lay in between. The germline V gene encodes CDR1 SEHNR and CDR2 FQNEAQ (reference sequence). The CDR3 protein is CASSLDPPAGFTEAFF. CDR3 in DNA: TGTGCCAGCAGCTTAGACCCCCCGGCGGGGTTCACTGAAGCTTTCTTT.

This chain joins TRBV30 and TRBJ2-7, with D perhaps matching TRBD2 (6 bases). CDR3 length equals 12 residues. V was pared by 2 bases and J by 4 bases, with 9 bases between. Germline CDR1 and CDR2: GTSNPN and SVGIG (reference sequence). The CDR3 DNA reads as TGTGCCTGGAGTCGGGGAGGTTACGAGCAGTACTTC. Amino acids: CAWSRGGYEQYF.

The J gene is TRBJ2-7, the V gene TRBV10-3; D gene uncertain. V lost 4 bases, J lost 4 bases, and 20 bases lay in between. Germline V CDR1 and CDR2: ENHRY, SYGVKD. This CDR3 has 16 amino acids. The CDR3 region is CAISAVVGNARYEQYF. CDR3 nucleotides: TGTGCCATCAGTGCAGTCGTGGGTAATGCGAGGTACGAGCAGTACTTC.

There are a few counts of this clone. The V gene is TRBV2, the J gene TRBJ1-6; the match to TRBD1 covers 9 bases. The germline V gene has CDR1 SNHLY and CDR2 FYNNEI. V was pared by 8 bases and J by 7 bases, with 6 bases of the junction left unmatched. This CDR3 has 14 amino acids. CDR3 sequence reads: CASGRQGENSPLHF. The CDR3 DNA reads as TGTGCCAGCGGAAGACAGGGGGAGAATTCACCCCTCCACTTT.

This sequence joins TRBV5-1 and TRBJ2-3; no clear D. In germline, CDR1 is SGHRS, CDR2 YFSETQ. This CDR3 spans 19 amino acids. The germline V and J ends were trimmed by 1 base and 0 bases, with 21 bases remaining between them. Here the CDR3 DNA reads TGCGCCAGCAGCTTGCTTGGGCTCGGATCTACTTCTAGCACAGATACGCAGTATTTT. Translated, it gives CASSLLGLGSTSSTDTQYF.

This clone came up a few times. The chain combines TRBV15 with TRBJ1-2; D uncertain. Germline loops: CDR1 LNHNV, CDR2 YYDKDF (reference sequence). V dropped 2 bases and J dropped 0 bases, with 7 bases sitting between them. This CDR3 has 14 residues. The CDR3 region has the DNA TGTGCCACCAGCAGAACAGCAGCTAACTATGGCTACACCTTC. Amino acids: CATSRTAANYGYTF.

The rearrangement uses TRBV11-1 and TRBJ2-7; D is ambiguous. CDR1 SGHAT and CDR2 FQDESV come from the germline V gene (reference sequence). The germline V and J ends were trimmed by 2 bases and 7 bases, with 12 bases remaining between them. This CDR3 is built from 13 residues. CDR3 sequence: CASSLLPLREQYF. The DNA of the CDR3 is TGTGCCAGCAGCTTATTGCCCTTGAGAGAGCAGTACTTC.

The V and J genes are TRBV27 and TRBJ2-2, with TRBD2 identical over 13 bases. Trimming removed 5 bases from V and 6 bases from J; junction bases left unmatched: 9. The CDR3 is made up of 17 amino acids. Germline values: CDR1 MNHEY, CDR2 SMNVEV (reference sequence). The CDR3 region has the DNA TGTGCCAGCAGTCAGACTAGCGGGAGGACCAGCGCCGGGGAGCTGTTTTTT. It codes for CASSQTSGRTSAGELFF.

This clone has a handful of counts. At the DNA level, this CDR3 is encoded by other sequences in the same sample as well. V gene TRBV27 combines with J gene TRBJ2-7, with 11 bases that match TRBD2. J lost 3 bases, V lost 3 bases, and 1 base had no gene match. The CDR3 extends over 14 amino acids. Germline-derived CDR1 and CDR2 are MNHEY and SMNVEV (reference sequence). CDR3 DNA: TGTGCCAGCAGTTTCCTAGCGGGGGGCTACGAGCAGTACTTC. It codes for CASSFLAGGYEQYF.